Below, 8 T cell receptor beta chains from the same sample are listed, as sequenced in a study of control samples from healthy donors and cancer patients (TCRdb year 2020). The protocol used for the library was the immunoSEQ multiplex PCR assay. TCRdb re-hosts the immuneACCESS table, in-frame sequences only. Its copies lack some clones; in the studies checked, an unresolved V gene accounts for under half of them, and the cause for the rest is not known. For this sample there are around 82,000 clones; about 87% appear just once. The biggest ten clones account for roughly 20% of the sample. Material: blood. These receptors all come from a man aged 50 or older in good health.

This chain connects TRBV7-8 to TRBJ1-2; D gene unclear. The germline gives CDR1 SGHVS, CDR2 FQNEAQ. The CDR3 is 13 amino acids. V was clipped by 3 bases and J by 2 bases, with 7 bases between them. CDR3: CASSLGRNYGYTF. For the CDR3, the DNA is TGTGCCAGCAGCTTGGGCAGGAACTATGGCTACACCTTC.

The rearrangement joins TRBV5-8 to TRBJ2-3, with D unresolved. CDR3 length: 16 amino acids. The V end lost 0 bases, the J end lost 0 bases, and 11 bases lay between the germline ends. The germline CDR1 and CDR2 sequences are SGHTS and YDEGEE. Here the CDR3 reads CASSLAAVSSTDTQYF. Here the CDR3 DNA reads TGTGCCAGCAGCTTGGCCGCGGTTTCTAGCACAGATACGCAGTATTTT.

As concerns this clone: Different DNA sequences within this sample yield the same CDR3. The rearrangement joins TRBV6-2 or TRBV6-3 to TRBJ1-2; D is unclear. V dropped 5 bases and J dropped 2 bases, with 9 bases sitting between them. The CDR3 loop spans 13 amino acids. The V gene's germline CDR1 is MNHEY and CDR2 SVGEGT. In DNA form, the CDR3 reads TGTGCCAGCAGTCCCGGGCAAAACTATGGCTACACCTTC. Translation gives CASSPGQNYGYTF.

The chain couples TRBV3-1 (or the pseudogene TRBV3-2) to TRBJ2-3, with TRBD2 as a possible D gene (6 bases). The germline gives CDR1 LGHDT, CDR2 YNNKEL (reference sequence). This CDR3 contains 16 residues. The germline V and J ends were trimmed by 2 bases and 4 bases, with 16 bases remaining between them. CDR3 bases: TGTGCCAGCAGCCAAACTAGCCCTTGGGCTGCAGATACGCAGTATTTT. As protein: CASSQTSPWAADTQYF.

V gene TRBV28 combines with J gene TRBJ1-2; 9 nucleotides agree with TRBD1. This CDR3 has 15 amino acids. With V trimmed by 8 bases and J by 6 bases, 13 bases remained unmatched. Germline lookup yields CDR1 MDHEN and CDR2 SYDVKM. DNA of the CDR3: TGTGCCAGCGGCCTCCCCCCCGGGACAGGGAATGGCTACACCTTC. Protein: CASGLPPGTGNGYTF.

The chain recombines TRBV4-1 with TRBJ2-6; 7 bases fit TRBD2. This CDR3 region has 16 residues. The V gene end was trimmed by 8 bases and the J gene end by 0 bases; junction bases not matched to a gene: 7. Germline CDR1 and CDR2: MGHRA and YSYEKL. The CDR3 coding sequence is TGCGCCAGCGGGGGAGGGTTCTTCTCTGGGGCCAACGTCCTGACTTTC. Its protein product is CASGGGFFSGANVLTF.

The rearrangement links TRBV7-6 to TRBJ2-3, with TRBD2 matching over 8 bases. Germline V CDR1 and CDR2: SGHVS, FNYEAQ. With V trimmed by 3 bases and J by 2 bases, 7 bases remained unmatched. The CDR3 has 16 amino acids. The CDR3 loop reads CASSLQSGGNTDTQYF. For the CDR3, the DNA is TGTGCCAGCAGCTTGCAGTCGGGGGGGAACACAGATACGCAGTATTTT.

V is TRBV12-3 or TRBV12-4 and J is TRBJ2-5; 7 nucleotides line up with TRBD2. The CDR3 covers 13 residues. Germline trimming cut 7 bases from V and 5 bases from J; bases unmatched to any gene: 7. This CDR3 reads CASNRRAGETQYF. The CDR3 region has the DNA TGTGCCAGCAATAGGAGAGCGGGGGAGACCCAGTACTTC.